Shown below are 28 T cell receptor beta chains from a single sample sequenced in a study of T-cell memory formation after mild COVID-19. TCRdb used MiXCR to reprocess the 5' RACE reads, holding one entry per CDR3 protein. Of about 55,000 distinct CDR3 sequences listed, about 30% were seen once; the top ten hold roughly 43%. Sequenced sample: PBMCs or a T cell subset sorted from them (not recorded which). These receptors all come from a man aged 18 to 29 who had mild COVID-19 (a few samples of this study predate the infection). Cell type and time point are not known.

The CDR3 here is CASSSSRTANTGELFF. CDR3 nucleotide sequence: TGTGCCAGCAGCTCCTCCCGGACAGCGAACACCGGGGAGCTGTTTTTT. The rearrangement uses TRBV7-9 and TRBJ2-2; a possible D gene is TRBD1 (6 bases). This CDR3 contains 16 residues. Between the trimmed V and J ends, which lost 4 bases and 0 bases, there was a span of 12 bases. Germline V lookup: CDR1 SEHNR, CDR2 FQNEAQ (reference sequence).

This clonotype was observed a handful of times. V is TRBV12-3 or TRBV12-4 and J is TRBJ2-1, with D maybe TRBD2 (7 bases). Trimming shortened V by 3 bases and J by 9 bases, and 15 bases separated the two germline ends. CDR3 length equals 14 residues. The CDR3 region has the DNA TGTGCCAGCAGTTTGGGGGGGGGCCCTTTTGAGCAGTTCTTC. Its translation is CASSLGGGPFEQFF.

This clonotype was counted between two and nine times. This sequence joins TRBV29-1 and TRBJ2-1, with D tentatively TRBD1 or TRBD2 (5 bases each). Germline CDR1 reads SQVTM; CDR2 reads ANQGSEA. There are 14 residues in the CDR3. V was pared by 4 bases and J by 3 bases, with 13 bases between. CDR3 DNA sequence: TGCAGCGTTGCCGGGGCAGGGAACTACAATGAGCAGTTCTTC. This gives the protein CSVAGAGNYNEQFF.

CDR3 loop: CASSLSGGVGETQYF. CDR3 DNA: TGTGCCAGCAGCTTAAGCGGCGGGGTTGGGGAGACCCAGTACTTC. This sequence joins TRBV7-9 and TRBJ2-5; D possibly corresponds to TRBD2 (6 bases). V was clipped by 2 bases and J by 5 bases, with 15 bases between them. CDR3 length: 15 residues. Germline V gene lookup returns CDR1 SEHNR and CDR2 FQNEAQ (reference sequence).

The chain couples TRBV10-2 to TRBJ2-7, with unresolved D. V shed 11 bases and J shed 7 bases, with 15 bases lying between them. Germline V lookup: CDR1 WSHSY, CDR2 SAAADI. The CDR3 contains 11 residues. This CDR3 reads CASGVLWEQYF. CDR3 coding DNA: TGCGCCTCCGGCGTCCTCTGGGAGCAGTACTTC.

This chain connects TRBV27 to TRBJ2-7, with D perhaps TRBD1 (5 bases). CDR3 length: 16 residues. The V and J ends lost 2 bases and 2 bases respectively, with 16 bases between them. Germline V lookup: CDR1 MNHEY, CDR2 SMNVEV (reference sequence). CDR3 loop: CASSLTVPRATYEQYF. The DNA of the CDR3 is TGTGCCAGCAGTTTAACGGTCCCCAGGGCGACCTACGAGCAGTACTTC.

The chain employs TRBV27 and TRBJ2-7, with a weak D call TRBD2 (6 bases). Germline lookup yields CDR1 MNHEY and CDR2 SMNVEV (reference sequence). The CDR3 is 15 residues long. Deletions cut 6 bases from V and 2 bases from J, with 17 bases between. In DNA, the CDR3 is TGTGCCAGCAGGGGGACTTCAACGGGGACCTACGAGCAGTACTTC. Amino acid sequence: CASRGTSTGTYEQYF.

The chain carries TRBV29-1 and TRBJ2-1; 13 nucleotides line up with TRBD2. V lost 0 bases, J lost 6 bases, and 5 bases stayed unmatched. The CDR3 totals 16 residues. Germline CDR1 SQVTM, CDR2 ANQGSEA. The CDR3 DNA follows: TGCAGCGTTGAAGATGAACTAGCGGGGGGGCTCAATGAGCAGTTCTTC. This sequence encodes CSVEDELAGGLNEQFF.

This chain links TRBV6-6 with TRBJ2-1; D unclear. The V end was cut by 6 bases, the J end by 9 bases, with 9 bases between. In germline, CDR1 is MNHNY, CDR2 SVGAGI (reference sequence). The CDR3 runs to 11 residues. Written as DNA, the CDR3 is TGTGCCAGCAGAGGAGTCGCTGAGCAGTTCTTC. Its protein is CASRGVAEQFF.

The chain carries TRBV7-9 and TRBJ2-3, with a weak D call TRBD1 (5 bases). V was shortened by 3 bases and J by 5 bases, with 12 bases between the two germline ends. Germline CDR1 reads SEHNR; CDR2 reads FQNEAQ (reference sequence). The CDR3 sequence is 14 residues long. The CDR3 nucleotides read TGTGCCAGCAGCTTTCGTGGGGCGCGAGATACGCAGTATTTT. Translated, it gives CASSFRGARDTQYF.

The chain uses TRBV3-1 and TRBJ1-1; D is unclear. Germline assignment: CDR1 LGHDT and CDR2 YNNKEL (reference sequence). This CDR3 comprises 12 residues. The CDR3 nucleotides are TGTGCGTCGGCAGAAGTTTACACTGAAGCTTTCTTT. Its translation is CASAEVYTEAFF.

There are a few counts of this clonotype. This chain joins TRBV20-1 and TRBJ2-4; D might be TRBD2 (6 bases). The CDR3 spans 13 residues. Deletions cut 7 bases from V and 12 bases from J, with 22 bases between. Germline-derived CDR1 and CDR2 are DFQATT and SNEGSKA (reference sequence). The CDR3 sequence is CSVGSGGVKSQYF. The CDR3, as DNA: TGCAGTGTCGGTAGCGGAGGGGTGAAGAGTCAGTACTTC.

This clonotype was counted a few times. The chain recombines TRBV4-3 with TRBJ1-2, with 9 bases fitting TRBD1. Trimming took 0 bases from V and 5 from J; bases not matched to a gene: 7. There are 16 residues in the CDR3. Germline V gene sequence: CDR1 LGHNA, CDR2 YSLEER. The CDR3 is CASSQDPGQGIYGYTF. CDR3 nucleotides: TGCGCCAGCAGCCAAGACCCGGGACAGGGAATTTATGGCTACACCTTC.

The sample holds many counts of this clonotype. As DNA, the CDR3 is TGCAGTGCTAGAGAACAGGGTTCCAACTATGGCTACACCTTC. It translates to CSAREQGSNYGYTF. The gene calls are TRBV20-1 and TRBJ1-2, with a possible D match to TRBD1 (6 bases). Germline lookup yields CDR1 DFQATT and CDR2 SNEGSKA (reference sequence). V was trimmed by 0 bases and J by 2 bases, leaving 10 bases between them. The CDR3 loop spans 14 amino acids.

The CDR3 region is CASSPSPGQGVDETQYF. CDR3 coding DNA: TGTGCCAGCAGCCCCTCCCCCGGACAGGGGGTGGATGAGACCCAGTACTTC. The chain is built from TRBV7-9 and TRBJ2-5, with 10 bases that match TRBD1. With V trimmed by 5 bases and J by 5 bases, 14 bases remained unmatched. Germline loops: CDR1 SEHNR, CDR2 FQNEAQ (reference sequence). The CDR3 is made up of 17 amino acids.

V gene TRBV2 combines with J gene TRBJ2-7; D remains ambiguous. CDR3 size: 12 residues. Trimming removed 7 bases at V and 0 bases at J, with 7 bases between. Germline CDR1 SNHLY, CDR2 FYNNEI. The CDR3 loop reads CASIGSSYEQYF. CDR3 coding DNA: TGTGCCAGCATAGGCAGCTCCTACGAGCAGTACTTC.

This chain's CDR3 is CASSFGRGYEKLFF. The CDR3 DNA follows: TGTGCCAGCAGCTTCGGCAGGGGGTACGAAAAACTGTTTTTT. J is TRBJ1-4 and V is TRBV5-6; 7 nucleotides match TRBD1. Germline CDR1 and CDR2: SGHDT and YYEEEE. The J segment lost 8 bases and the V segment lost 2 bases, leaving 6 bases of the junction unmatched. There are 14 residues in the CDR3. The whole variable domain, remainder taken from reference TRBV5-6 and TRBJ1-4, is DAGVTQSPTHLIKTRGQQVTLRCSPKSGHDTVSWYQQALGQGPQFIFQYYEEEERQRGNFPDRFSGHQFPNYSSELNVNALLLGDSALYLCASSFGRGYEKLFFGSGTQLSVL.

The V gene is TRBV24-1, the J gene TRBJ2-2; 7 nucleotides line up with TRBD1. Unmatched junction bases numbered 6, after V lost 7 bases and J lost 5 bases. The CDR3 runs 14 residues. Germline V gene data show CDR1 as KGHDR and CDR2 as SFDVKD. The CDR3 sequence: CATSRDRPTGELFF. The CDR3 DNA is TGTGCCACCAGCCGGGACAGACCAACCGGGGAGCTGTTTTTT.

In its sample, this clonotype was seen a few times. V gene TRBV7-9 combines with J gene TRBJ2-7; D gene unclear. Trimming removed 6 bases at V and 0 bases at J, with 18 bases between. This CDR3 comprises 16 residues. CDR1 SEHNR and CDR2 FQNEAQ come from the germline V gene (reference sequence). The DNA of the CDR3 is TGTGCCAGCAGTTTAAACGACGCCAAGAGCTCCTACGAGCAGTACGTC. This encodes CASSLNDAKSSYEQYV.

This clonotype occurred a few times. J is TRBJ2-2 and V is TRBV6-5; D is possibly TRBD2 (5 bases). Germline CDR1 and CDR2: MNHEY and SVGAGI. V lost 8 bases and J lost 6, with 10 bases in between. The CDR3 totals 12 residues. The CDR3: CASGFSAGELFF. CDR3 in DNA: TGTGCCAGCGGCTTTAGCGCCGGGGAGCTGTTTTTT.

This clonotype was seen a few times. CDR3 nucleotide sequence: TGCGCCAGCAGCCAAGAAGGGCGCGGGACTAGCTTAAGCACAGATACGCAGTATTTT. Translating gives CASSQEGRGTSLSTDTQYF. The chain combines TRBV4-3 with TRBJ2-3, with 9 bases that match TRBD2. CDR3 length: 19 amino acids. Germline V gene sequence: CDR1 LGHNA, CDR2 YSLEER. With 0 bases clipped from V and 0 bases from J, the junction kept 10 bases outside the gene matches.

This sequence joins TRBV5-1 and TRBJ2-5; the D call may be TRBD1 or TRBD2 (6 bases each). Germline values: CDR1 SGHRS, CDR2 YFSETQ. CDR3 length: 15 residues. Trimming removed 0 bases from V and 3 bases from J, with 12 bases in between. The CDR3 reads CASSLEGGPEETQYF. The DNA of the CDR3 is TGCGCCAGCAGCTTGGAGGGGGGACCCGAAGAGACCCAGTACTTC.

This clonotype turned up a few times. The CDR3 region has the DNA TGTGCCAGCAGCTTCAGGACAACAACTGAAGCTTTCTTT. It specifies CASSFRTTTEAFF. V usage is TRBV6-5 and J usage is TRBJ1-1, with a weak D call TRBD1 (5 bases). Germline V gene lookup returns CDR1 MNHEY and CDR2 SVGAGI. The V end was cut by 6 bases, the J end by 5 bases, with 13 bases between. CDR3 length: 13 amino acids.

The chain recombines TRBV7-6 with TRBJ2-5, with a weak D call TRBD2 (7 bases). CDR3 length: 17 residues. Germline V gene sequence: CDR1 SGHVS, CDR2 FNYEAQ. V lost 6 bases and J lost 2, with 22 bases in between. The CDR3 sequence: CASSYLFGGRGQETQYF. The CDR3 bases are TGTGCCAGCAGTTACCTCTTCGGGGGGCGGGGACAAGAGACCCAGTACTTC.

In this sample, this clonotype turned up a few times. The rearrangement links TRBV7-9 to TRBJ1-1; D uncertain. The CDR3 contains 13 residues. V was pared by 3 bases and J by 11 bases, with 16 bases between. Germline CDR1 SEHNR, CDR2 FQNEAQ (reference sequence). CDR3 loop: CASSLVGPFLAFF. CDR3 coding DNA: TGTGCCAGCAGCTTGGTCGGACCATTTTTGGCTTTCTTT. The variable domain in full, completed from reference TRBV7-9 and TRBJ1-1, reads DTGVSQNPRHKITKRGQNVTFRCDPISEHNRLYWYRQTLGQGPEFLTYFQNEAQLEKSRLLSDRFSAERPKGSFSTLEIQRTEQGDSAMYLCASSLVGPFLAFFGQGTRLTVV.

The rearrangement joins TRBV11-3 to TRBJ2-5; TRBD2 is a possible D gene (5 bases). V lost 3 bases and J lost 0, with 11 bases in between. Germline assignment: CDR1 SGHNT and CDR2 YENEEA. CDR3 length equals 15 residues. CDR3 sequence (DNA): TGTGCCAGCAGCTTTGGACTTACCAACCAAGAGACCCAGTACTTC. This codes for CASSFGLTNQETQYF. The full variable domain, with the rest looked up from reference TRBV11-3 and TRBJ2-5, is EAGVVQSPRYKIIEKKQPVAFWCNPISGHNTLYWYLQNLGQGPELLIRYENEEAVDDSQLPKDRFSAERLKGVDSTLKIQPAELGDSAVYLCASSFGLTNQETQYFGPGTRLLVL.

This clonotype was detected a few times. The J gene is TRBJ2-5, the V gene TRBV7-3; tentative D call: TRBD2 (7 bases). The CDR3 has 15 amino acids. V was trimmed by 2 bases and J by 5 bases, leaving 15 bases between them. Germline CDR1 and CDR2: SGHTA and FQGTGA. The CDR3 sequence is CASSLGGGARETQYF. The CDR3 DNA reads as TGTGCCAGCAGCTTAGGAGGGGGGGCCCGTGAGACCCAGTACTTC.

This chain uses TRBV15 with TRBJ2-5, with TRBD2 matching over 9 bases. CDR1 and CDR2 (germline): LNHNV, YYDKDF (reference sequence). The trim removed 6 bases at V and 5 bases at J, leaving 7 bases unmatched. This CDR3 comprises 14 residues. CDR3 DNA sequence: TGTGCCACCAGTCCCGGGACTAGCCGGGAGACCCAGTACTTC. It is translated as CATSPGTSRETQYF.